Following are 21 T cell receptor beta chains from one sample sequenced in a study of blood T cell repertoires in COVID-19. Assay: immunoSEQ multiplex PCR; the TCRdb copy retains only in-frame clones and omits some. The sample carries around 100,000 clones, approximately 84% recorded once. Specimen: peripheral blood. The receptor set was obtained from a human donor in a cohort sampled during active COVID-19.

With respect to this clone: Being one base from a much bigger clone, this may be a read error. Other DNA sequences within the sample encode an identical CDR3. The CDR3 loop reads CASTSGSTDTQYF. CDR3 sequence (DNA): TGTGCCAGCACTAGCGGGAGCACAGATACGCAGTATTTT. V is TRBV28 and J is TRBJ2-3, with 8 bases identical to TRBD2. V shed 7 bases and J 0 bases; nucleotides not matched to a gene: 0. The germline V gene has CDR1 MDHEN and CDR2 SYDVKM. The CDR3 runs to 13 residues.

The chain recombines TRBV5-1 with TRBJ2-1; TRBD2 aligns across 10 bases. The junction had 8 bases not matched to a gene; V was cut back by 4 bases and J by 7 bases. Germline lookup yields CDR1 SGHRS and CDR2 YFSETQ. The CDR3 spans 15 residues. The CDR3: CASSLLAGEPNEQFF. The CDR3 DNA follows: TGCGCCAGCAGCCTTCTAGCGGGAGAGCCGAATGAGCAGTTCTTC. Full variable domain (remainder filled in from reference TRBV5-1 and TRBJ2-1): KAGVTQTPRYLIKTRGQQVTLSCSPISGHRSVSWYQQTPGQGLQFLFEYFSETQRNKGNFPGRFSGRQFSNSRSEMNVSTLELGDSALYLCASSLLAGEPNEQFFGPGTRLTVL.

The CDR3 here is CASSLGLDGARETQYF. CDR3 coding DNA: TGTGCCAGCAGCTTAGGACTAGACGGGGCCAGAGAGACCCAGTACTTC. The rearrangement uses TRBV5-8 and TRBJ2-5, with 7 bases fitting TRBD2. Germline V gives CDR1 SGHTS, CDR2 YDEGEE. With 2 bases clipped from V and 4 bases from J, the junction kept 11 bases outside the gene matches. The CDR3 totals 16 residues. Using reference TRBV5-8 and TRBJ2-5 for the parts outside the CDR3, the full variable domain is EAGVTQSPTHLIKTRGQQATLRCSPISGHTSVYWYQQALGLGLQFLLWYDEGEERNRGNFPPRFSGRQFPNYSSELNVNALELEDSALYLCASSLGLDGARETQYFGPGTRLLVL.

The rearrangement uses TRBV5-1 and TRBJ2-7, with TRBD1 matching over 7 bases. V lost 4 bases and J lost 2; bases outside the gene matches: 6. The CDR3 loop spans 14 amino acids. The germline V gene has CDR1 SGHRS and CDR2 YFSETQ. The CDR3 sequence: CASSVTGPAYEQYF. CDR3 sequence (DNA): TGCGCCAGCAGCGTGACAGGGCCAGCCTACGAGCAGTACTTC.

The CDR3 reads CASSLGLTGGSPTTEAFF. Written as DNA, the CDR3 is TGCGCCAGCAGCTTGGGATTGACAGGGGGTTCCCCGACCACTGAAGCTTTCTTT. The rearrangement uses TRBV5-1 and TRBJ1-1; 9 bases match TRBD1. After removal of 0 bases from V and 4 bases from J, the junction contained 13 bases not matched to a gene. The CDR3 spans 18 residues. CDR1 and CDR2 (germline): SGHRS, YFSETQ.

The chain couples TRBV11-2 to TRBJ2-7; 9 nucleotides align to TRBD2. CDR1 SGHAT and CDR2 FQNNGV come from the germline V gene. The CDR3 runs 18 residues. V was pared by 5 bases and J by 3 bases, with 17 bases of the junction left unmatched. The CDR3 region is CASSHTRDIAGELYEQYF. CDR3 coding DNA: TGTGCCAGCAGCCATACCCGGGATATAGCGGGGGAACTCTACGAGCAGTACTTC.

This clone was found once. The CDR3 sequence is CASSPGTSGRVTDTQYF. DNA of the CDR3: TGTGCCAGCAGCCCCGGGACTAGCGGGAGAGTCACAGATACGCAGTATTTT. The chain carries TRBV11-2 and TRBJ2-3; 14 nucleotides agree with TRBD2. This CDR3 comprises 17 residues. CDR1 and CDR2 (germline): SGHAT, FQNNGV. Trimming cost V 5 bases and J 2 bases; bases outside gene matches: 6.

DNA for the CDR3: TGTGCCAGCACCCCCCCCAGGGGTTTTGATGGCTACACCTTC. It yields the protein CASTPPRGFDGYTF. The chain carries TRBV28 and TRBJ1-2; maybe TRBD1 (6 bases). CDR3 size: 14 residues. Germline lookup yields CDR1 MDHEN and CDR2 SYDVKM. V gave up 7 bases and J gave up 6 bases, with 18 bases separating them.

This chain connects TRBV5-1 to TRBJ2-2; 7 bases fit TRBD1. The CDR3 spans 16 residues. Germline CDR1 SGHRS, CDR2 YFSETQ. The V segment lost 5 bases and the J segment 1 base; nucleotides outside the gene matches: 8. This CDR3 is CASRITGTVNTGELFF. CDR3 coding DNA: TGCGCCAGCAGAATTACCGGGACAGTGAACACCGGGGAGCTGTTTTTT.

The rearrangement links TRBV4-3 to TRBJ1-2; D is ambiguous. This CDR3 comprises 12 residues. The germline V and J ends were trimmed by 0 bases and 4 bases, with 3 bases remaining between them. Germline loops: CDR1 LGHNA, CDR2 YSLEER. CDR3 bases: TGCGCCAGCAGCCAAGAGAGCTATGGCTACACCTTC. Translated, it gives CASSQESYGYTF.

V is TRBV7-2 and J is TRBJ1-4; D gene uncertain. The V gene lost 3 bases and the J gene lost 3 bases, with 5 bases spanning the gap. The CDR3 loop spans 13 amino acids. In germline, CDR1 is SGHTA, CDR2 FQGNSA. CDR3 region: CASSFSANEKLFF. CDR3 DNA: TGTGCCAGCAGCTTCTCGGCTAATGAAAAACTGTTTTTT. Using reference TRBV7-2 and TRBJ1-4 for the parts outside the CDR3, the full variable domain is GAGVSQSPSNKVTEKGKDVELRCDPISGHTALYWYRQSLGQGLEFLIYFQGNSAPDKSGLPSDRFSAERTGGSVSTLTIQRTQQEDSAVYLCASSFSANEKLFFGSGTQLSVL.

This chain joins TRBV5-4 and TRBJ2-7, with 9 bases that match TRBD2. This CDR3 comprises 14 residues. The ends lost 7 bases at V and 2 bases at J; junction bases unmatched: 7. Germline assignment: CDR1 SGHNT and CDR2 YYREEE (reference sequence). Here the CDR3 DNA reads TGTGCCAGCGCACCGGGACTAGCTACCTACGAGCAGTACTTC. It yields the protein CASAPGLATYEQYF.

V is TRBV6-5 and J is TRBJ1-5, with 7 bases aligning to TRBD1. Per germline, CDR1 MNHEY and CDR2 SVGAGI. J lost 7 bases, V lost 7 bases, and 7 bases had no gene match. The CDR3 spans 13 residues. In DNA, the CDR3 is TGTGCCAGCACCGAGACAGGGCGCCAGCCCCAGCATTTT. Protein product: CASTETGRQPQHF.

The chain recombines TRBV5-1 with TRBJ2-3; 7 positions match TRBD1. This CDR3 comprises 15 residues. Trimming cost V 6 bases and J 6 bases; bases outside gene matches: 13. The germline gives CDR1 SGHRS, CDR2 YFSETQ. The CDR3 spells CASNRQGATLDTQYF. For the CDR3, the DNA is TGCGCCAGCAACCGACAGGGCGCAACCCTGGATACGCAGTATTTT.

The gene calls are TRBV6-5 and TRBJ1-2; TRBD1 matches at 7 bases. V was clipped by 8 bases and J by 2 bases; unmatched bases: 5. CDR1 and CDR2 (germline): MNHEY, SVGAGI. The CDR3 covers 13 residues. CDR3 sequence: CASSPDRNYGYTF. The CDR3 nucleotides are TGTGCCAGCTCCCCGGACAGGAACTATGGCTACACCTTC.

CDR3 coding DNA: TGTGCCAGCTCACCCGGGACAGGGGACACCGGGGAGCTGTTTTTT. Amino acid sequence: CASSPGTGDTGELFF. This chain links TRBV18 with TRBJ2-2; TRBD1 agrees at 10 bases. The length of the CDR3 is 15 residues. The V gene end was trimmed by 3 bases and the J gene end by 3 bases; junction bases not matched to a gene: 1. Germline V gene sequence: CDR1 KGHSH, CDR2 LQKENI.

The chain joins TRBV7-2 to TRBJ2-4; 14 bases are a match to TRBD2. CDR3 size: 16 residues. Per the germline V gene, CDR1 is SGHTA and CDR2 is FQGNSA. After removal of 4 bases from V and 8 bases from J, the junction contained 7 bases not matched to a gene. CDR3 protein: CASSSPGTSGRDIQYF. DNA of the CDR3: TGTGCCAGCAGCTCGCCCGGGACTAGCGGGAGAGACATTCAGTACTTC.

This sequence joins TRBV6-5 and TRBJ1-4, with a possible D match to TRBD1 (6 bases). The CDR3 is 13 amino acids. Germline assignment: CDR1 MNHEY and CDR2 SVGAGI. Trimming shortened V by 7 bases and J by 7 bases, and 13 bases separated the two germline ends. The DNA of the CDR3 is TGTGCCAGCATGTGGGGGCTCGGTGAAAAACTGTTTTTT. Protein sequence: CASMWGLGEKLFF.

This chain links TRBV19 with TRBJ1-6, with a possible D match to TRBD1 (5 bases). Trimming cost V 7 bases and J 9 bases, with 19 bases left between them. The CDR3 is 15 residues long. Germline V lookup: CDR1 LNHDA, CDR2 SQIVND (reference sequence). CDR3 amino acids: CASKEPGGETSPLHF. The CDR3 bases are TGTGCCAGTAAGGAGCCGGGGGGGGAGACTTCACCCCTCCACTTT. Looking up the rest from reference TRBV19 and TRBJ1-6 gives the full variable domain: DGGITQSPKYLFRKEGQNVTLSCEQNLNHDAMYWYRQDPGQGLRLIYYSQIVNDFQKGDIAEGYSVSREKKESFPLTVTSAQKNPTAFYLCASKEPGGETSPLHFGNGTRLTVT.

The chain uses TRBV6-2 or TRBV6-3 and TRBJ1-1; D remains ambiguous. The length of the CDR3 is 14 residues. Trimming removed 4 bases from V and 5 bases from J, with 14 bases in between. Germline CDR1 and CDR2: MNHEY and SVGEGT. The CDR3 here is CASSLWGGGTEAFF. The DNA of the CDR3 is TGTGCCAGCAGTTTATGGGGTGGAGGAACTGAAGCTTTCTTT.

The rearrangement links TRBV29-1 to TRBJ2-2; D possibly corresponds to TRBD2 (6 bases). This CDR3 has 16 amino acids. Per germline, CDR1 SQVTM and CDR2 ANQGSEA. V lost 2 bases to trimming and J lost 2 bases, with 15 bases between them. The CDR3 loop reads CSVEMGRDSNTGELFF. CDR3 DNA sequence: TGCAGCGTTGAAATGGGCCGGGACTCTAACACCGGGGAGCTGTTTTTT.